These T cell receptor beta chains were read from a single sample in a study of shared clonotypes between healthy human individuals. Method: immunoSEQ multiplex PCR; TCRdb's copy keeps in-frame clones and lacks some. The data contain approximately 1.1 million clones, approximately 80% of them singletons. The source material was memory CD4+ T cells from PBMCs. The receptors here all came from a man between 18 and 29 years old in good health. Some clones in this sample may be carry-over from other donors' samples. Both conserved end residues are part of each CDR3. For some rows the clone size is stated as once, few or many, or as a class when expanded; others skip it.

CDR3,V,J,size
CAWSRRGEQYF,TRBV30,TRBJ2-7,-
CAWSVGTDNQPQHF,TRBV30,TRBJ1-5,few
CASSAWTGGGEAFF,TRBV19,TRBJ1-1,-
CASSSSGDTQYF,TRBV5-1,TRBJ2-3,-
CASITPGQGLPEQYF,TRBV6-1,TRBJ2-7,-
CASSLPAATTDTQYF,TRBV28,TRBJ2-3,-
CASSLRDTEAFF,TRBV28,TRBJ1-1,-
CASQASDSNQPQHF,TRBV19,TRBJ1-5,-
CASSLLGRTQETQYF,TRBV28,TRBJ2-5,-
CASSPSQGHQPQHF,TRBV6-5,TRBJ1-5,-
CASSRQGPNTGELFF,TRBV2,TRBJ2-2,once
CASSEAGGAGNQPQHF,TRBV6-1,TRBJ1-5,-
CAISEFFETGGSNEKLFF,TRBV10-3,TRBJ1-4,-
CARSLGIRGLEEKLFF,TRBV7-5,TRBJ1-4,-
CASSLGLAESGELFF,TRBV7-2,TRBJ2-2,-
CASREVEGRGVSTDTQYF,TRBV6-1,TRBJ2-3,-
CASSQDLVSGLAGGWGSEQFF,TRBV4-2,TRBJ2-1,-
CASSRKGPWSYTF,TRBV6-5,TRBJ1-2,-
CASTSGAWEETQYF,TRBV9,TRBJ2-5,-
CSVVGSGSSYEQYF,TRBV29-1,TRBJ2-7,-
CASSVTGALDEKLFF,TRBV5-1,TRBJ1-4,-
CSVRLARGTDTQYF,TRBV29-1,TRBJ2-3,once
CASSEAPGGRTDTQYF,TRBV2,TRBJ2-3,-
CASSEAWGGINYGYTF,TRBV6-1,TRBJ1-2,-
CASSEWGGETQYF,TRBV25-1,TRBJ2-5,-
CASSTDWSGELFF,TRBV19,TRBJ2-2,-